This T cell receptor (beta chain) appears in the sequencing data of a study of T cell responses to AZD1222 COVID-19 vaccine. As for this clone: Its antigen is not known.

TCRdb's copy holds only in-frame clones and misses some; the assay was immunoSEQ multiplex PCR. The repertoire includes 100,000 to 150,000 clones, roughly 88% of them detected once, and approximately 7% sits in the top ten. General study points: Repertoire sampling was restricted to post-peak T cell response timepoints. Seropositive at baseline were only a handful of AZD1222 recipients. The sample set comprised mostly white British donors with more females, and clonal diversity was possibly underestimated. Two doses of AZD1222 preceded a rise in Spike-specific TCR breadth and depth.

Trimming removed 5 bases from V and 5 bases from J; junction bases left unmatched: 8. This CDR3 comprises 15 residues. Germline lookup yields CDR1 MNHEY and CDR2 SVGAGI. Sequenced material: peripheral blood, taken on day 0 of AZD1222 vaccination. The sequence was collected from an adult in good health. The chain combines TRBV6-5 with TRBJ1-5, with 8 bases that match TRBD1. The chain's CDR3 is CASSPDGQGHQPQHF. In DNA form, the CDR3 reads TGTGCCAGCAGTCCCGATGGACAGGGCCATCAGCCCCAGCATTTT.